Each of the 8 T cell receptor beta chains below was sequenced from the same sample in a study of blood T cell repertoires in COVID-19. Measured with immunoSEQ multiplex PCR; TCRdb has only the in-frame clones, and not every one. The sample consists of approximately 100,000 clones, roughly 84% of them appearing once. The specimen sequenced was peripheral blood. These receptors came from a woman aged 70-85 years with acute or convalescent COVID-19.

The rearrangement uses TRBV7-8 and TRBJ2-1; D possibly corresponds to TRBD1 (5 bases). There are 15 residues in the CDR3. From germline, CDR1 is SGHVS and CDR2 FQNEAQ. V dropped 0 bases and J dropped 5 bases, with 11 bases sitting between them. CDR3 sequence reads: CASSLAPAGNNEQFF. DNA of the CDR3: TGTGCCAGCAGCTTAGCGCCGGCAGGGAACAATGAGCAGTTCTTC.

The chain is built from TRBV7-6 and TRBJ1-5; weak D call: TRBD1 (6 bases). The V gene's germline CDR1 is SGHVS and CDR2 FNYEAQ. Trimming stripped 6 bases from V and 2 bases from J, with 11 bases between. The CDR3 has 14 residues. The CDR3 DNA reads as TGTGCCAGCAGTCGGACAGTTGGCAATCAGCCCCAGCATTTT. It encodes CASSRTVGNQPQHF.

The CDR3 sequence: CASSEEAGTGELFF. As DNA, the CDR3 is TGTGCCAGCAGTGAAGAGGCGGGGACCGGGGAGCTGTTTTTT. The chain links TRBV6-1 to TRBJ2-2; a weak D match, TRBD2 (6 bases). The CDR3 consists of 14 residues. The ends were cut back, 1 base at V and 5 bases at J, with 8 bases in the middle. Germline lookup yields CDR1 MNHNS and CDR2 SASEGT.

V and J are TRBV27 and TRBJ1-1; TRBD1 aligns across 9 bases. The CDR3 consists of 16 residues. Germline lookup yields CDR1 MNHEY and CDR2 SMNVEV (reference sequence). The ends lost 6 bases at V and 4 bases at J; junction bases unmatched: 12. CDR3 sequence: CASRTTGGGIATEAFF. The CDR3 nucleotides are TGTGCCAGCAGAACCACAGGGGGCGGTATAGCCACTGAAGCTTTCTTT.

The CDR3 is CARSSPGLHNSPLHF. The CDR3 nucleotides are TGTGCCAGAAGCTCTCCCGGACTCCATAATTCACCCCTCCACTTT. The chain combines TRBV5-3 with TRBJ1-6, with unresolved D. TRBV5-3 is noted as an ORF with a role that remains uncertain. This CDR3 region has 15 residues. The V end was cut by 3 bases, the J end by 5 bases, with 12 bases between.

The gene calls are TRBV6-2 or TRBV6-3 and TRBJ2-7; D possibly corresponds to TRBD1 (5 bases). The CDR3 sequence is 13 residues long. V was pared by 3 bases and J by 1 base, with 7 bases between. CDR1 and CDR2 from the germline V gene are MNHEY and SVGEGT. The CDR3 region is CASSYYRSYEQYV. The CDR3 DNA sequence: TGTGCCAGCAGTTATTACAGGTCCTACGAGCAGTACGTC.

The chain employs TRBV7-6 and TRBJ1-1; D not certain. Trimming stripped 0 bases from V and 3 bases from J, with 20 bases between. CDR1 is SGHVS, CDR2 FNYEAQ, per germline. The CDR3 totals 18 residues. The CDR3: CASSLADVRPLGDTEAFF. CDR3 coding DNA: TGTGCCAGCAGCTTAGCGGATGTCCGGCCCCTGGGAGACACTGAAGCTTTCTTT.

This clone appeared a single time. The chain has TRBV19 and TRBJ2-2, with TRBD2 identical over 7 bases. The germline V gene has CDR1 LNHDA and CDR2 SQIVND (reference sequence). The CDR3 has 15 amino acids. V dropped 3 bases and J dropped 4; count of bases not matched to a gene: 5. The CDR3 DNA sequence: TGTGCCAGTAGTATTTGGGGGAGGGGCACCGGGGAGCTGTTTTTT. Amino acid sequence: CASSIWGRGTGELFF.